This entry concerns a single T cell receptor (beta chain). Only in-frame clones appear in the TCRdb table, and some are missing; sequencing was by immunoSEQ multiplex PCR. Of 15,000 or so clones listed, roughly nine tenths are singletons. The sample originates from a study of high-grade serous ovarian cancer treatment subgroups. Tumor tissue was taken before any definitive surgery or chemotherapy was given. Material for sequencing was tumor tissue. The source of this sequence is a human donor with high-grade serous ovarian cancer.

CDR3 sequence reads: CASSLDLAGGREQYF. CDR3 sequence (DNA): TGTGCCAGCAGCTTGGATCTAGCGGGGGGGCGCGAGCAGTACTTC. The rearrangement links TRBV5-5 to TRBJ2-7; 12 bases line up with TRBD2. The J segment lost 6 bases and the V segment lost 0 bases, leaving 4 bases of the junction unmatched. Germline CDR1 SGHKS, CDR2 YYEKEE (reference sequence). The CDR3 totals 15 residues.